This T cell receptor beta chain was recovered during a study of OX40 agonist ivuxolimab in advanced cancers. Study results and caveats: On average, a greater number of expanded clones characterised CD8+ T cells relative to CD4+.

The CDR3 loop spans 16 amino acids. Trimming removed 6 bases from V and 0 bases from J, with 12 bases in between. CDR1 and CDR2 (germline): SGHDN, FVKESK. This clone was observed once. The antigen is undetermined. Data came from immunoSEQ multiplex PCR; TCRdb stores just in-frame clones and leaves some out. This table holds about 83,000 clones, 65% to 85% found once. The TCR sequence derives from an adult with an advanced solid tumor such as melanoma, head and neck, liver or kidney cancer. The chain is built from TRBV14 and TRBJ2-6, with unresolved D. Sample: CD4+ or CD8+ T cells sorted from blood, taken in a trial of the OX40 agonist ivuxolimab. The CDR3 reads CASRKVGNSGANVLTF. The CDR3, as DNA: TGTGCCAGCAGAAAGGTCGGAAACTCTGGGGCCAACGTCCTGACTTTC.